The subject of this entry is one T cell receptor (beta chain). Its antigen is still unknown. Gene names and germline match the mouse. The read is 1 residue too short to cover the CDR3 end, so that end is filled in from the germline J gene. This table comes from immunoSEQ multiplex PCR, and its TCRdb copy is limited to in-frame clones, with some not included. The repertoire consists of roughly 7,600 clones, with around 50% occurring once and the leading ten covering around 4.7%. This entry belongs to a study of tissue T cells after allogeneic stem cell transplantation. Study-level results: Tissue-detected TCR repertoire was only partly captured by blood and spleen T cells. Motif-based clustering found tissue-specific repertoire signatures shared across patients, though few clones were shared. The patient cohort was small and clinically heterogeneous, with limited sampling depth.

The CDR3 covers 13 residues. V gave up 0 bases and J gave up 7 bases, with 10 bases separating them. Per germline, CDR1 GKSSPN and CDR2 SITVG. The time point is: mouse harvest day 7 after allogeneic transplant. Each mouse received 10^7 T-cell-depleted marrow cells plus 10^6 splenic CD5+ T cells by tail vein. Sequenced sample: gut tissue. The J gene is TRBJ2-1, the V gene TRBV31, with D unclear. This receptor was identified in a female BALB/c mouse given C57BL/6 T cells with graft-versus-host disease after an allogeneic hematopoietic cell transplant. The CDR3 sequence is CAWSLLGGAEQFF. The sequenced CDR3 bases are TGTGCCTGGAGTCTATTGGGTGGGGCTGAGCAGTTC.